These 13 T cell receptor beta chains originate from one sample sequenced in a study of Ad26.COV2.S vaccination and SARS-CoV-2 variants. Data came from immunoSEQ multiplex PCR; TCRdb stores just in-frame clones and leaves some out. The profile shows approximately 450,000 clones, around nine tenths of them singletons. The treatment is: about 20 received Ad26.COV2.S at low or high dose, single or two shots; roughly 5 received placebo; per-sample allocation not given. Samples were taken on day 63 after the first vaccine or placebo injection. Specimen: peripheral blood, collected in a trial of Ad26.COV2.S vaccine versus placebo. The receptor set was obtained from a person aged 18 to 59 who received the Ad26.COV2.S COVID-19 vaccine or a placebo.

This rearrangement joins TRBV19 to TRBJ1-6, with 8 bases matching TRBD1. Trimming removed 5 bases from V and 9 bases from J; junction bases left unmatched: 15. In germline, CDR1 is LNHDA, CDR2 SQIVND (reference sequence). This CDR3 is built from 17 residues. The CDR3 region has the DNA TGTGCCAGTAGTCCCCGGGCCCTGACAGGGGACGCTTCACCCCTCCACTTT. Protein product: CASSPRALTGDASPLHF.

The chain uses TRBV6-6 and TRBJ1-3; D gene ambiguous. Trimming left V 2 bases short and J 7 bases short, with 3 bases between. Germline assignment: CDR1 MNHNY and CDR2 SVGAGI (reference sequence). The CDR3 consists of 11 residues. CDR3 loop: CASSYENTIYF. The CDR3 coding sequence is TGTGCCAGCAGTTACGAGAACACCATATATTTT.

The V gene is TRBV6-6, the J gene TRBJ2-7; TRBD2 is a possible D gene (6 bases). Trimming removed 6 bases at V and 7 bases at J, with 19 bases between. Germline CDR1 and CDR2: MNHNY and SVGAGI (reference sequence). The CDR3 spans 14 residues. The CDR3 is CASSKTNIAGEQYF. The DNA for the CDR3 is TGTGCCAGCAGCAAGACCAATATTGCGGGAGAGCAGTACTTC.

This chain links TRBV28 with TRBJ2-3, with TRBD1 identical over 7 bases. V was clipped by 6 bases and J by 5 bases; unmatched bases: 14. The CDR3 has 16 residues. Germline V CDR1 and CDR2: MDHEN, SYDVKM. The CDR3 spells CASSTLGATGIDTQYF. As DNA, the CDR3 is TGTGCCAGCAGCACCCTTGGGGCGACAGGGATAGATACGCAGTATTTT.

This sequence joins TRBV5-5 and TRBJ2-3; 7 bases are a match to TRBD2. The CDR3 runs to 16 residues. From germline, CDR1 is SGHKS and CDR2 YYEKEE (reference sequence). V shed 0 bases, J shed 7 bases, and the junction held 11 bases outside the gene matches. The CDR3 reads CASSLERGSRRHTQYF. In DNA form, the CDR3 reads TGTGCCAGCAGCTTGGAGCGGGGATCTAGACGGCATACGCAGTATTTT.

This CDR3 is CASSIRLAGGRNEQFF. CDR3 in DNA: TGTGCCAGTAGTATACGACTAGCGGGAGGACGGAATGAGCAGTTCTTC. This chain links TRBV19 with TRBJ2-1, with TRBD2 identical over 13 bases. This CDR3 comprises 16 residues. CDR1 is LNHDA and CDR2 is SQIVND in the germline V gene (reference sequence). V lost 2 bases and J lost 7; bases outside the gene matches: 5. The full variable domain, with the rest looked up from reference TRBV19 and TRBJ2-1, is DGGITQSPKYLFRKEGQNVTLSCEQNLNHDAMYWYRQDPGQGLRLIYYSQIVNDFQKGDIAEGYSVSREKKESFPLTVTSAQKNPTAFYLCASSIRLAGGRNEQFFGPGTRLTVL.

The chain carries TRBV5-4 and TRBJ2-7; 8 bases fit TRBD1. Germline CDR1 reads SGHNT; CDR2 reads YYREEE (reference sequence). Germline trimming cut 5 bases from V and 5 bases from J; bases unmatched to any gene: 6. CDR3 length: 13 residues. CDR3 nucleotide sequence: TGTGCCAGCAGTTACCAGGGGGCGGACGAGCAGTACTTC. Amino acids: CASSYQGADEQYF.

The gene calls are TRBV9 and TRBJ2-2; 7 nucleotides align to TRBD1. The CDR3 runs to 16 residues. Trimming at V came to 1 base and at J to 6 bases, leaving 9 bases not matched to a gene. Germline loops: CDR1 SGDLS, CDR2 YYNGEE. The CDR3: CASSVLGDSWAGELFF. The CDR3 nucleotides are TGTGCCAGCAGCGTATTAGGGGACAGTTGGGCCGGGGAGCTGTTTTTT.

The CDR3 reads CASSQERVMVGGKSPLHF. In DNA form, the CDR3 reads TGTGCCAGCAGCCAAGAACGGGTCATGGTGGGCGGAAAGTCACCCCTCCACTTT. The chain joins TRBV4-2 to TRBJ1-6, with D unresolved. The germline gives CDR1 LGHNA, CDR2 YNFKEQ. The CDR3 sequence is 18 residues long. Trimming removed 0 bases at V and 10 bases at J, with 22 bases between.

This clone has a single count. The rearrangement uses TRBV6-5 and TRBJ2-3, with D possibly being TRBD2 (6 bases). With 6 bases removed from V and 6 bases from J, the gap between germline ends came to 19 bases. In germline, CDR1 is MNHEY, CDR2 SVGAGI. The CDR3 loop spans 15 amino acids. The DNA of the CDR3 is TGTGCCAGCAGCCAAGGGGCGGGGATGGGGGATACGCAGTATTTT. Amino acid sequence: CASSQGAGMGDTQYF.

The CDR3 nucleotides are TGTGCCAGTAGTCCAACCGGGCCCACTACCCACACCGGGGAGCTGTTTTTT. Translating it yields CASSPTGPTTHTGELFF. The chain recombines TRBV19 with TRBJ2-2; no reliable D call. From germline, CDR1 is LNHDA and CDR2 SQIVND (reference sequence). The V end was cut by 5 bases, the J end by 3 bases, with 19 bases between. This CDR3 comprises 17 residues.

The chain combines TRBV19 with TRBJ1-1, with 9 nucleotides matching TRBD1. CDR1 and CDR2 (germline): LNHDA, SQIVND (reference sequence). The CDR3 is 14 residues long. The ends lost 6 bases at V and 5 bases at J; junction bases unmatched: 7. CDR3 sequence: CASRTGGANTEAFF. Written as DNA, the CDR3 is TGTGCCAGTAGAACAGGGGGCGCGAATACTGAAGCTTTCTTT.

The chain links TRBV5-4 to TRBJ2-7; D gene ambiguous. The V end was cut by 4 bases, the J end by 0 bases, with 14 bases between. The CDR3 totals 15 residues. The V gene's germline CDR1 is SGHNT and CDR2 YYREEE (reference sequence). The CDR3 DNA reads as TGTGCCAGCAGCCCCGACCCGGCCTACTCCTACGAGCAGTACTTC. As protein: CASSPDPAYSYEQYF.